In this sample, the clone carrying this TCR beta chain turned up many times. The sample is drawn from a study of T cells in Graves' hyperthyroidism and ophthalmopathy. The V gene lost 6 bases and the J gene lost 2 bases, with 10 bases spanning the gap. The CDR3 length is 13 residues. From RNA transcripts, TCR beta CDR3 regions were amplified. HTBI primers were employed in a first-round RT-PCR of the TCR CDR3. One entry per CDR3 protein, called by TCRdb with MiXCR from the multiplex PCR reads. The data contain nearly 600,000 distinct CDR3 sequences, 11% to 15% of them singletons. Ophthalmopathy patients showed a Clinical Activity Score of at least 3, NOSPECS grade of at least 4 and duration under 3 months.

The chain is built from TRBV12-3 or TRBV12-4 and TRBJ1-2, with a possible D match to TRBD1 (6 bases). Sequencing was done on a sample of blood. The TCR originated in a young woman with Graves' ophthalmopathy. CDR3 loop: CASRSQGNYGYTF. In nucleotides, the CDR3 is TGTGCCAGCAGATCACAGGGCAACTATGGCTACACCTTC.